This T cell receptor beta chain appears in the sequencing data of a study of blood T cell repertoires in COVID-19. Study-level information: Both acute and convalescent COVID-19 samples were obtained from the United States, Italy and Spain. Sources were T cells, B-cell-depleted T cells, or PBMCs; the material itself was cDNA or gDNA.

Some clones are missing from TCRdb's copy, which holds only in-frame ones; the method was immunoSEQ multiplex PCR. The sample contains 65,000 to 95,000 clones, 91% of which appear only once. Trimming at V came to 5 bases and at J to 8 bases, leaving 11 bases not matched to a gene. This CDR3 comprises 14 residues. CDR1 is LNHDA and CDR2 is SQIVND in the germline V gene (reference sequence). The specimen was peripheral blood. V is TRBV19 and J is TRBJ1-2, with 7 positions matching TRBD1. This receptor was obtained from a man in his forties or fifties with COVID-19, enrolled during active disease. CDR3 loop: CASSPGGIAVGYTF. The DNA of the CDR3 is TGTGCCAGTAGTCCAGGGGGGATTGCGGTAGGCTACACCTTC.